The rows below give T cell receptor beta chains drawn from one sample of a study of cytomegalovirus exposure and HLA in healthy donors. The protocol was immunoSEQ multiplex PCR, while the TCRdb copy is restricted to in-frame clones and leaves out a portion. Here the sample spans approximately 190,000 clones, about 81% being singletons. Sequenced sample: PBMCs. The receptors here all came from a woman between 18 and 29 years old in good health and CMV-seronegative. CDR3s include the opening cysteine and the closing phenylalanine or tryptophan. The order of the fields is CDR3 DNA, CDR3 protein, V gene, D gene, J gene, clone size. D genes are given only for firm matches. Size is stated for part of the rows, as once, few or many counts, or as a class when the clone is expanded.

cdr3_nt: TGTGCCAGCAGCTTGTACAGGGGGCGGGATGAAAAACTGTTTTTT; cdr3_aa: CASSLYRGRDEKLFF; v_call: TRBV5-6; d_call: TRBD1; j_call: TRBJ1-4; clone_size: NA
cdr3_nt: TGTGCCAGCAGCGTAACAAGCGGGAGGGTTGGCAATGAGCAGTTCTTC; cdr3_aa: CASSVTSGRVGNEQFF; v_call: TRBV9; d_call: TRBD2; j_call: TRBJ2-1; clone_size: NA
cdr3_nt: TGTGCCAGCAGTGCGGGACACACCGTCTATGAGCAGTTCTTC; cdr3_aa: CASSAGHTVYEQFF; v_call: TRBV6-1; d_call: NA; j_call: TRBJ2-1; clone_size: NA
cdr3_nt: TGTGCCAGTAGTATGTTAATGAACACTGAAGCTTTCTTT; cdr3_aa: CASSMLMNTEAFF; v_call: TRBV19; d_call: NA; j_call: TRBJ1-1; clone_size: NA
cdr3_nt: TGTGCCAGCAGGCCCGGGACAGGGGGCTCACCCCTCCACTTT; cdr3_aa: CASRPGTGGSPLHF; v_call: TRBV6-1; d_call: TRBD1; j_call: TRBJ1-6; clone_size: few
cdr3_nt: TGTGCCAGCAGGGGAGGGACAGGGGTCGAGCAGTACTTC; cdr3_aa: CASRGGTGVEQYF; v_call: TRBV6-5; d_call: TRBD1; j_call: TRBJ2-7; clone_size: NA
cdr3_nt: TGTGCCAGCAGCCTAAGACTAGCGGGGCTCGTGGATGAGCAGTTCTTC; cdr3_aa: CASSLRLAGLVDEQFF; v_call: TRBV7-9; d_call: TRBD2; j_call: TRBJ2-1; clone_size: NA
cdr3_nt: TGTGCCAGCAGCGTAGCTGCCGGACAGACCTATGGCTACACCTTC; cdr3_aa: CASSVAAGQTYGYTF; v_call: TRBV9; d_call: NA; j_call: TRBJ1-2; clone_size: few
cdr3_nt: TGTGCCAGCTCGCCCGCGGGAGGGCCCGCAGATACGCAGTATTTT; cdr3_aa: CASSPAGGPADTQYF; v_call: TRBV18; d_call: TRBD2; j_call: TRBJ2-3; clone_size: NA
cdr3_nt: TGTGCCAGTAGTATAGGTAGTAGCGGGAGCTCCTACAATGAGCAGTTCTTC; cdr3_aa: CASSIGSSGSSYNEQFF; v_call: TRBV19; d_call: TRBD2; j_call: TRBJ2-1; clone_size: NA
cdr3_nt: TGTGCCAGCAGTTTACTCCCCGACTATGAGCAGTTCTTC; cdr3_aa: CASSLLPDYEQFF; v_call: TRBV27; d_call: NA; j_call: TRBJ2-1; clone_size: NA
cdr3_nt: TGTGCCAGCAGCCCGCCGGGAGACACTGAAGCTTTCTTT; cdr3_aa: CASSPPGDTEAFF; v_call: TRBV27; d_call: NA; j_call: TRBJ1-1; clone_size: NA
cdr3_nt: TGTGCCAGCAGCATTCCAACCAGCGGGGGTTTTATAGAGACCCAGTACTTC; cdr3_aa: CASSIPTSGGFIETQYF; v_call: TRBV7-9; d_call: TRBD2; j_call: TRBJ2-5; clone_size: NA
cdr3_nt: TGTGCCAGCACACGCTACCTAGGATATAGCACAGATACGCAGTATTTT; cdr3_aa: CASTRYLGYSTDTQYF; v_call: TRBV27; d_call: NA; j_call: TRBJ2-3; clone_size: NA
cdr3_nt: TGTTCCAGCAGCCCCCCGGTTCCTTTCTTT; cdr3_aa: CSSSPPVPFF; v_call: TRBV7-9; d_call: NA; j_call: TRBJ1-1; clone_size: NA
cdr3_nt: TGTGCCACCAGCAGAGATCGGGGTACAGGGGGCCCTAACTATGGCTACACCTTC; cdr3_aa: CATSRDRGTGGPNYGYTF; v_call: TRBV15; d_call: TRBD1; j_call: TRBJ1-2; clone_size: NA
cdr3_nt: TGTGCCAGCAGTCCGGGACAGGGGGCCGGTCAGCCCCAGCATTTT; cdr3_aa: CASSPGQGAGQPQHF; v_call: TRBV6-6; d_call: TRBD1; j_call: TRBJ1-5; clone_size: few
cdr3_nt: TGTGCCAGCAGCGTGGGACAGGGACTTTACAATGAGCAGTTCTTC; cdr3_aa: CASSVGQGLYNEQFF; v_call: TRBV2; d_call: TRBD1; j_call: TRBJ2-1; clone_size: NA
cdr3_nt: TGTGCCAGCAGTTGGGGACTAGCGGTTCAAGAGACCCAGTACTTC; cdr3_aa: CASSWGLAVQETQYF; v_call: TRBV6-5; d_call: TRBD2; j_call: TRBJ2-5; clone_size: NA
cdr3_nt: TGTGCCAGCAGCGGACTAGCGGGAGACAATGAGCAGTTCTTC; cdr3_aa: CASSGLAGDNEQFF; v_call: TRBV6-5; d_call: TRBD2; j_call: TRBJ2-1; clone_size: NA
cdr3_nt: TGTGCCAGCCGAGAAGGGAGGTTTAATTCACCCCTCCACTTT; cdr3_aa: CASREGRFNSPLHF; v_call: TRBV2; d_call: NA; j_call: TRBJ1-6; clone_size: NA
cdr3_nt: TGCGCCAGCAGTCAAGGCCGCAGGGCAGCTTATGGCTACACCTTC; cdr3_aa: CASSQGRRAAYGYTF; v_call: TRBV23-1; d_call: NA; j_call: TRBJ1-2; clone_size: NA
cdr3_nt: TGTGCCAGCATTCGGGAACTCTCTGGGGCCAACGTCCTGACTTTC; cdr3_aa: CASIRELSGANVLTF; v_call: TRBV11-2; d_call: NA; j_call: TRBJ2-6; clone_size: few
cdr3_nt: TGTGCCAGCAGCTTAGATCTTACCGGGGAGCTGTTTTTT; cdr3_aa: CASSLDLTGELFF; v_call: TRBV11-2; d_call: NA; j_call: TRBJ2-2; clone_size: NA
cdr3_nt: TGTGCCTGGAACGGGGGCGGGGGATGGGGCTACACCTTC; cdr3_aa: CAWNGGGGWGYTF; v_call: TRBV30; d_call: NA; j_call: TRBJ1-2; clone_size: NA
cdr3_nt: TGTGCCAGCAGGACACAGGGAGCCTACGAGCAGTACTTC; cdr3_aa: CASRTQGAYEQYF; v_call: TRBV6-5; d_call: NA; j_call: TRBJ2-7; clone_size: NA
cdr3_nt: TGTGCCAGCAGCTTACCGGGCTCTAGCGGGGGCACAGATACGCAGTATTTT; cdr3_aa: CASSLPGSSGGTDTQYF; v_call: TRBV7-9; d_call: TRBD2; j_call: TRBJ2-3; clone_size: NA
cdr3_nt: TGTGCCAGCTCACGAGACAGGGGAGAGACCCAGTACTTC; cdr3_aa: CASSRDRGETQYF; v_call: TRBV18; d_call: TRBD1; j_call: TRBJ2-5; clone_size: NA
cdr3_nt: TGTGCCAGCAGCTTAGCGGGAGGGCCTGAACAAGAGACCCAGTACTTC; cdr3_aa: CASSLAGGPEQETQYF; v_call: TRBV7-2; d_call: TRBD2; j_call: TRBJ2-5; clone_size: NA
cdr3_nt: TGTGCCAGCAGCCGGAACAGGGGAACTGAAGCTTTCTTT; cdr3_aa: CASSRNRGTEAFF; v_call: TRBV5-8; d_call: TRBD1; j_call: TRBJ1-1; clone_size: NA
cdr3_nt: TGCGCCAGCAGCAGAGACAGGGGGGAGTACGAGCAGTACTTC; cdr3_aa: CASSRDRGEYEQYF; v_call: TRBV5-1; d_call: TRBD1; j_call: TRBJ2-7; clone_size: NA
cdr3_nt: TGCGCCAGCAGCTTGACAGCCAGCTCCTATAATTCACCCCTCCACTTT; cdr3_aa: CASSLTASSYNSPLHF; v_call: TRBV5-1; d_call: NA; j_call: TRBJ1-6; clone_size: NA
cdr3_nt: TGTGCCACCCTTTGGGACATAGACGAAAAACTGTTTTTT; cdr3_aa: CATLWDIDEKLFF; v_call: TRBV2; d_call: NA; j_call: TRBJ1-4; clone_size: few
cdr3_nt: TGTGCCAGCAGTTTACGGGACAGACCGAACACCGGGGAGCTGTTTTTT; cdr3_aa: CASSLRDRPNTGELFF; v_call: TRBV27; d_call: TRBD1; j_call: TRBJ2-2; clone_size: few
cdr3_nt: TGTGCCAGCAATTACGAGCGCCCGTCCTACGAGCAGTACTTC; cdr3_aa: CASNYERPSYEQYF; v_call: TRBV2; d_call: NA; j_call: TRBJ2-7; clone_size: NA
cdr3_nt: TGCGCCAGCAGCCAAGAACGGGATCAATCCTACGAGCAGTACTTC; cdr3_aa: CASSQERDQSYEQYF; v_call: TRBV4-1; d_call: NA; j_call: TRBJ2-7; clone_size: NA
cdr3_nt: TGTGCCAGCAGCTTTGAGGGAAATGGCTACACCTTC; cdr3_aa: CASSFEGNGYTF; v_call: TRBV11-2; d_call: NA; j_call: TRBJ1-2; clone_size: NA
cdr3_nt: TGCGCCAGCAGAGAGACTAGCGGGAGGGCCAATGAGCAGTTCTTC; cdr3_aa: CASRETSGRANEQFF; v_call: TRBV5-1; d_call: TRBD2; j_call: TRBJ2-1; clone_size: NA
cdr3_nt: TGCGCCAGCAGTGACAACAGGGGGGCCTACGAGCAGTACTTC; cdr3_aa: CASSDNRGAYEQYF; v_call: TRBV10-2; d_call: TRBD1; j_call: TRBJ2-7; clone_size: NA
cdr3_nt: TGTGCCATCAGTGAGGGGACACCCTCGAACACTGAAGCTTTCTTT; cdr3_aa: CAISEGTPSNTEAFF; v_call: TRBV10-3; d_call: NA; j_call: TRBJ1-1; clone_size: once
cdr3_nt: TGTGCCATCAGTGAATCCAGGGGCTCCTACGAGCAGTACTTC; cdr3_aa: CAISESRGSYEQYF; v_call: TRBV10-3; d_call: NA; j_call: TRBJ2-7; clone_size: NA
cdr3_nt: TGTGCCAGCAGCTCGACAGTCGGGGGTGAAAAACTGTTTTTT; cdr3_aa: CASSSTVGGEKLFF; v_call: TRBV7-9; d_call: NA; j_call: TRBJ1-4; clone_size: NA
cdr3_nt: TGTGCCAGCGGCAGGACAGGGAGCTCCTACAATGAGCAGTTCTTC; cdr3_aa: CASGRTGSSYNEQFF; v_call: TRBV5-4; d_call: TRBD1; j_call: TRBJ2-1; clone_size: NA
cdr3_nt: TGTGCCTGGAGCGCCAGCGGAGGTGGGGAGACCCAGTACTTC; cdr3_aa: CAWSASGGGETQYF; v_call: TRBV30; d_call: NA; j_call: TRBJ2-5; clone_size: NA
cdr3_nt: TGTGCCAGCAGCTTGGACCTGGCGGGGACCGGGGAGCTGTTTTTT; cdr3_aa: CASSLDLAGTGELFF; v_call: TRBV5-6; d_call: NA; j_call: TRBJ2-2; clone_size: few
cdr3_nt: TGTGCCAGCAGCCACATGGGGACTAGCGGGAGAATCGGCTACGAGCAGTACTTC; cdr3_aa: CASSHMGTSGRIGYEQYF; v_call: TRBV4-2; d_call: TRBD2; j_call: TRBJ2-7; clone_size: NA
cdr3_nt: TGTGCCACCCAGCTAGCGGGGGAGTCAGATACGCAGTATTTT; cdr3_aa: CATQLAGESDTQYF; v_call: TRBV10-3; d_call: TRBD2; j_call: TRBJ2-3; clone_size: few
cdr3_nt: TGTGCCAGCAGTTGGGGACTGGAGGCCTCCTACGAGCAGTACTTC; cdr3_aa: CASSWGLEASYEQYF; v_call: TRBV6-5; d_call: NA; j_call: TRBJ2-7; clone_size: once
cdr3_nt: TGCGCCAGCAGCTTGGAGGGAGCTAACTATGGCTACACCTTC; cdr3_aa: CASSLEGANYGYTF; v_call: TRBV5-1; d_call: NA; j_call: TRBJ1-2; clone_size: NA
cdr3_nt: TGCAGCGCGAGGACAGGGGGATTTTATGGCTACACCTTC; cdr3_aa: CSARTGGFYGYTF; v_call: TRBV29-1; d_call: TRBD1; j_call: TRBJ1-2; clone_size: NA
cdr3_nt: TGTGCCAGCAGTGAATATTGGGGCCACTCTGGAAACACCATATATTTT; cdr3_aa: CASSEYWGHSGNTIYF; v_call: TRBV25-1; d_call: NA; j_call: TRBJ1-3; clone_size: NA
cdr3_nt: TGTGCCAGCAGCTTAGGGGCTAGGAGGGGGGGAGATACGCAGTATTTT; cdr3_aa: CASSLGARRGGDTQYF; v_call: TRBV7-9; d_call: NA; j_call: TRBJ2-3; clone_size: NA